The next 18 T cell receptor beta chains were all read from a single sample in a study of CD8+CD57+ T cells in acquired aplastic anemia. For CDR3 and TCR beta VDJ profiling, genomic DNA was the template used. TCRdb processed the reads anew with MiXCR; each CDR3 protein has one entry. The sample records around 500,000 distinct CDR3 sequences, approximately 32% being singletons. Sequencing involved patients with CD8+CD57+ cell expansion previously shown by flow cytometry. Sequenced input: sorted CD4+, CD8+, or CD8+CD57+ T cells (not recorded which) from PBMCs. Receptor source: a human donor with aplastic anemia.

This clonotype was detected only a few times. The V and J genes are TRBV4-2 and TRBJ2-3; the match to TRBD2 covers 11 bases. CDR3 length: 19 amino acids. After removal of 4 bases from V and 0 bases from J, the junction contained 12 bases not matched to a gene. CDR1 LGHNA and CDR2 YNFKEQ come from the germline V gene. The CDR3: CASSPWGASGRSSTDTQYF. DNA of the CDR3: TGTGCCAGCAGCCCGTGGGGGGCTAGCGGGAGGTCTAGCACAGATACGCAGTATTTT.

The chain has TRBV20-1 and TRBJ2-3, with TRBD2 as a possible D gene (5 bases). V was pared by 7 bases and J by 3 bases, with 20 bases between. The CDR3 loop spans 15 amino acids. Germline V gives CDR1 DFQATT, CDR2 SNEGSKA (reference sequence). The CDR3: CSVSHTDLRTDTQYF. The CDR3 DNA follows: TGCAGTGTATCCCATACGGACTTGAGAACAGATACGCAGTATTTT.

As for this clonotype: Given a much more abundant clone one base away, this may be a read error. The chain employs TRBV7-9 and TRBJ1-1; D remains ambiguous. This CDR3 spans 14 amino acids. Per the germline V gene, CDR1 is SEHNR and CDR2 is FQNEAQ (reference sequence). The CDR3 loop is CASNQVKVNTEAFF. The CDR3 bases are TGCGCCAGCAACCAAGTCAAAGTGAACACTGAAGCTTTCTTT.

The V and J genes are TRBV15 and TRBJ2-7; D is possibly TRBD1 (6 bases). Germline lookup yields CDR1 LNHNV and CDR2 YYDKDF (reference sequence). The CDR3 is 13 residues long. V dropped 4 bases and J dropped 4 bases, with 11 bases sitting between them. Written as DNA, the CDR3 is TGTGCCACCAGCAAAGGGACACTATACGAGCAGTACTTC. Its protein is CATSKGTLYEQYF.

This clonotype was seen ten or more times. The chain links TRBV2 to TRBJ2-2; 7 positions agree with TRBD1. This CDR3 region has 14 residues. Germline assignment: CDR1 SNHLY and CDR2 FYNNEI. J gave up 6 bases and V 4 bases, and 5 bases lay outside the gene matches. CDR3 in DNA: TGTGCCAGCAGTGTAGCGCAGGGGGCCGGGGAGCTGTTTTTT. This sequence encodes CASSVAQGAGELFF.

The V and J genes are TRBV6-1 and TRBJ1-5; 7 bases are a match to TRBD1. Germline V lookup: CDR1 MNHNS, CDR2 SASEGT. CDR3 size: 14 residues. J gave up 4 bases and V 6 bases, and 6 bases lay outside the gene matches. The CDR3 loop is CASRPGQENQPQHF. CDR3 coding DNA: TGTGCCAGCAGACCAGGACAGGAGAATCAGCCCCAGCATTTT.

V is TRBV15 and J is TRBJ1-1; D remains unclear. Germline-derived CDR1 and CDR2 are LNHNV and YYDKDF (reference sequence). The CDR3 extends over 14 amino acids. Trimming removed 0 bases at V and 4 bases at J, with 9 bases between. CDR3: CATSRDNRPTEAFF. The CDR3 DNA reads as TGTGCCACCAGCAGAGATAATCGTCCCACTGAAGCTTTCTTT.

At least ten counts were recorded for this clonotype. The chain recombines TRBV4-1 with TRBJ2-7; D is possibly TRBD2 (6 bases). Germline V CDR1 and CDR2: MGHRA, YSYEKL. V dropped 3 bases and J dropped 0 bases, with 15 bases sitting between them. The CDR3 contains 16 residues. The CDR3 loop reads CASSHGRGLSSYEQYF. The CDR3 region has the DNA TGCGCCAGCAGCCACGGTAGGGGACTTAGCTCCTACGAGCAGTACTTC.

J is TRBJ2-7 and V is TRBV19, with 9 bases fitting TRBD1. Germline-derived CDR1 and CDR2 are LNHDA and SQIVND (reference sequence). This CDR3 contains 16 residues. With V trimmed by 4 bases and J by 0 bases, 7 bases remained unmatched. CDR3 in DNA: TGTGCCAGTAGTAGAGCCGGGACAGGGAGCTCCTACGAGCAGTACTTC. Translating gives CASSRAGTGSSYEQYF.

J is TRBJ2-5 and V is TRBV7-2, with D tentatively TRBD1 (6 bases). V lost 3 bases and J 3 bases, leaving 11 bases between the germline ends. The length of the CDR3 is 14 residues. The germline V gene has CDR1 SGHTA and CDR2 FQGNSA. In DNA form, the CDR3 reads TGTGCCAGCAGCTTCAATCAGGGGAAAGAGACCCAGTACTTC. Its translation: CASSFNQGKETQYF.

Concerning this clonotype itself: Being one base from a much bigger clone, this may be a read error. The chain employs TRBV24-1 and TRBJ2-1, with D unresolved. Germline lookup yields CDR1 KGHDR and CDR2 SFDVKD. This CDR3 has 14 residues. The CDR3 protein is CATSDFPPYNKQFF. In DNA, the CDR3 is TGTGCCACCAGTGATTTTCCCCCTTACAATAAGCAGTTCTTC.

The genes are TRBV29-1 and TRBJ2-1; 7 positions agree with TRBD2. The CDR3 runs 14 residues. V lost 2 bases and J lost 5; bases outside the gene matches: 6. The germline CDR1 and CDR2 sequences are SQVTM and ANQGSEA. The CDR3 bases are TGCAGCGTTGAACCCCGGGCGGGAGACAATGAGCAGTTCTTC. It yields the protein CSVEPRAGDNEQFF.

The CDR3 nucleotides are TGCGCCAGCAGCTTGACAGGGGGAGGTCTGAACACTGAAGCTTTCTTT. It is translated as CASSLTGGGLNTEAFF. The chain couples TRBV5-1 to TRBJ1-1, with 8 bases that match TRBD1. Looked up from germline, CDR1 is SGHRS and CDR2 is YFSETQ. J was trimmed by 0 bases and V by 1 base; bases with no gene match: 5. The CDR3 consists of 16 residues. Full variable domain (remainder filled in from reference TRBV5-1 and TRBJ1-1): KAGVTQTPRYLIKTRGQQVTLSCSPISGHRSVSWYQQTPGQGLQFLFEYFSETQRNKGNFPGRFSGRQFSNSRSEMNVSTLELGDSALYLCASSLTGGGLNTEAFFGQGTRLTVV.

The chain recombines TRBV20-1 with TRBJ1-2; 9 nucleotides match TRBD1. V trimming: 7 bases; J trimming: 4 bases; junction bases outside the gene matches: 7. This CDR3 comprises 13 residues. CDR1 and CDR2 (germline): DFQATT, SNEGSKA (reference sequence). This CDR3 is CSGGQGVGYGYTF. The CDR3 DNA reads as TGCAGTGGGGGACAGGGAGTCGGCTATGGCTACACCTTC.

The chain uses TRBV25-1 and TRBJ2-3; weak D call: TRBD1 (6 bases). This CDR3 comprises 17 residues. Germline V gene lookup returns CDR1 MGHDK and CDR2 SYGVNS. The ends were cut back, 2 bases at V and 6 bases at J, with 21 bases in the middle. CDR3 bases: TGTGCCAGCAGTGAACGCCGAGGGGGTAGGGAAGCGGATACGCAGTATTTT. It is translated as CASSERRGGREADTQYF. The variable domain in full, with the rest retrieved from reference TRBV25-1 and TRBJ2-3, is EADIYQTPRYLVIGTGKKITLECSQTMGHDKMYWYQQDPGMELHLIHYSYGVNSTEKGDLSSESTVSRIRTEHFPLTLESARPSHTSQYLCASSERRGGREADTQYFGPGTRLTVL.

This clonotype was observed a single time. The V gene is TRBV10-3, the J gene TRBJ2-5, with 8 bases aligning to TRBD1. V was pared by 3 bases and J by 6 bases, with 6 bases of the junction left unmatched. Germline CDR1 ENHRY, CDR2 SYGVKD. The CDR3 has 14 amino acids. The CDR3 bases are TGTGCCATCAGTGAAGGGGGGACAGGACAGACCCAGTACTTC. Protein product: CAISEGGTGQTQYF.

This clonotype was picked up a small number of times. No conserved phenylalanine or tryptophan ends this CDR3, so it is likely a read error. The chain couples TRBV2 to TRBJ1-5, with D perhaps matching TRBD1 (5 bases). Between the trimmed V and J ends, which lost 8 bases and 2 bases, there was a span of 19 bases. In germline, CDR1 is SNHLY, CDR2 FYNNEI. The CDR3 sequence is 16 residues long. CDR3 DNA: TGTGCCAGCTCAACGCTCGGACAAGGAGGCAATCAGCCCCAGCATCTT. This codes for CASSTLGQGGNQPQHL.

The rearrangement joins TRBV5-5 to TRBJ2-5; TRBD2 agrees at 7 bases. Trimming removed 4 bases from V and 4 bases from J; junction bases left unmatched: 10. The CDR3 runs to 15 residues. Germline V gives CDR1 SGHKS, CDR2 YYEKEE (reference sequence). The CDR3 DNA is TGTGCCAGCAGCCAAGAGCGGGGTAGAGGAGAGACCCAGTACTTC. It specifies CASSQERGRGETQYF.